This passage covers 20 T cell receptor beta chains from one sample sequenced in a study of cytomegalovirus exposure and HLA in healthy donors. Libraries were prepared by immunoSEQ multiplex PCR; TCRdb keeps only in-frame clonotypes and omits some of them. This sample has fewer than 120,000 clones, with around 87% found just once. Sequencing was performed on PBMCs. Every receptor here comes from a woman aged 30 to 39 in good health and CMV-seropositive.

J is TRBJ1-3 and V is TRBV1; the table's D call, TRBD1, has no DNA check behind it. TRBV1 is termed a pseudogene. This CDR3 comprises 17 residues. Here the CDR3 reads CTSSHPGQGFSGNTIYF. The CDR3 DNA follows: TGCACCAGCAGCCACCCGGGACAGGGCTTCTCTGGAAACACCATATATTTT.

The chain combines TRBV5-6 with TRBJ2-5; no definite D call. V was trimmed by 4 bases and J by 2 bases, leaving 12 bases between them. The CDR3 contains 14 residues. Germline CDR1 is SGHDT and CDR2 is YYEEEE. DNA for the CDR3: TGTGCCAGCAGCCGAGATTCGAGTCAAGAGACCCAGTACTTC. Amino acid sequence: CASSRDSSQETQYF.

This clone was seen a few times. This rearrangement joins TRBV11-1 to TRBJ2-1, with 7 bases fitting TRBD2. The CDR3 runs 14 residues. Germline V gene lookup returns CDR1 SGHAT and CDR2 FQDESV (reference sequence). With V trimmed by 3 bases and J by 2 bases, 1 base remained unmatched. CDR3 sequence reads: CASSLSGAYNEQFF. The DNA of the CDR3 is TGTGCCAGCAGCTTGAGCGGGGCCTACAATGAGCAGTTCTTC.

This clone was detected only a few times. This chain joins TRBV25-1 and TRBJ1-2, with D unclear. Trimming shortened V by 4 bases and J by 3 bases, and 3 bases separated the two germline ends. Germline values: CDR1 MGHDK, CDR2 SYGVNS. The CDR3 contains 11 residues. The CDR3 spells CASSGDYGYTF. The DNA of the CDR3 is TGTGCCAGCAGTGGCGACTATGGCTACACCTTC.

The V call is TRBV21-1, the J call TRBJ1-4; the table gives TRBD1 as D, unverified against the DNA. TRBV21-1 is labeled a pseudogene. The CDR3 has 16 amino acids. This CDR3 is CASSPDRGRTNEKLFF. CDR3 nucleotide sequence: TGTGCCAGCAGCCCGGACAGGGGGCGAACTAATGAAAAACTGTTTTTT.

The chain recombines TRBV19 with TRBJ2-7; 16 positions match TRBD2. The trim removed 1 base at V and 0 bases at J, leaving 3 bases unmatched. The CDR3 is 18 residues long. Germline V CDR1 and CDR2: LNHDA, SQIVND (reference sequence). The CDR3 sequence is CASSIGGLAGGASYEQYF. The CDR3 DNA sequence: TGTGCCAGTAGTATAGGGGGACTAGCGGGAGGGGCCTCCTACGAGCAGTACTTC.

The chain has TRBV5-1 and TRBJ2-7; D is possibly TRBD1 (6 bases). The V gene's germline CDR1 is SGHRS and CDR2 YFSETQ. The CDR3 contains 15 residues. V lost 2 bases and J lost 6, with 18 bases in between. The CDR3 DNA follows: TGCGCCAGCAGCTTCGTTGCCAGGGACACCTTCGAGCAGTACTTC. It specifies CASSFVARDTFEQYF.

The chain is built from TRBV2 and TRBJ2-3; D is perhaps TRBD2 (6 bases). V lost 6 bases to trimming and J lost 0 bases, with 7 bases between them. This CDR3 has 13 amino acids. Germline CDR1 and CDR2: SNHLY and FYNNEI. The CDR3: CASRGTSTDTQYF. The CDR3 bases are TGTGCCAGCAGAGGGACTAGCACAGATACGCAGTATTTT.

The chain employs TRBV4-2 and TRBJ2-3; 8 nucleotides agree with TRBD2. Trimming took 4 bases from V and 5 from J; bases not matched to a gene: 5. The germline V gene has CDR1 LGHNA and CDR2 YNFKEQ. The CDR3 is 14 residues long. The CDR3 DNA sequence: TGTGCCAGCAGCCCGGCGGGACTAGGAGATACGCAGTATTTT. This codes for CASSPAGLGDTQYF.

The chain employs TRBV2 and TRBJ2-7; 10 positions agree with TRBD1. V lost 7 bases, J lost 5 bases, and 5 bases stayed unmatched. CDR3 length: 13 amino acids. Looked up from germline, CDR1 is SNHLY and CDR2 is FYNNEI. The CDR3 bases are TGTGCCAGCAAAGGGACAGGGGTCCACGAGCAGTACTTC. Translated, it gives CASKGTGVHEQYF.

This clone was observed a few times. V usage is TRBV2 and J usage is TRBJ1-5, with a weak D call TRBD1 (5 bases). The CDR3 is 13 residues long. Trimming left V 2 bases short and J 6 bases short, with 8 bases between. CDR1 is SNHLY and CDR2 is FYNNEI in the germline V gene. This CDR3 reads CASSERQGQPQHF. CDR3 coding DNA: TGTGCCAGCAGTGAACGGCAGGGTCAGCCCCAGCATTTT.

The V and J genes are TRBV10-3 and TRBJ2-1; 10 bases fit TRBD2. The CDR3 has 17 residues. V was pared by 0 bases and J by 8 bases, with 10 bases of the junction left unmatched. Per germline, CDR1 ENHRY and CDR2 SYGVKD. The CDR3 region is CAISESSVAGGLDEQFF. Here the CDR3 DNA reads TGTGCCATCAGTGAGTCGTCAGTAGCGGGAGGTCTCGATGAGCAGTTCTTC.

The CDR3 here is CASSFGTFFSYEQYF. CDR3 in DNA: TGTGCCAGCAGCTTCGGGACTTTTTTCTCCTACGAGCAGTACTTC. The gene calls are TRBV28 and TRBJ2-7; D is perhaps TRBD2 (6 bases). There are 15 residues in the CDR3. Germline-derived CDR1 and CDR2 are MDHEN and SYDVKM. Trimming took off 6 bases at V and 0 bases at J, with 15 bases between the two ends.

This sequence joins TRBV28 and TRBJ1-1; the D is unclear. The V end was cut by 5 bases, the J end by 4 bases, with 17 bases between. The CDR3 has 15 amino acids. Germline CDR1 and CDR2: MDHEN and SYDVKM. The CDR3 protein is CASSLVTSGSTEAFF. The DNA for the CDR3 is TGTGCCAGCAGTCTCGTTACAAGTGGTTCCACTGAAGCTTTCTTT.

CDR3 residues: CASSLYGELGNEQFF. CDR3 nucleotide sequence: TGTGCCAGCAGTTTATACGGGGAACTCGGCAATGAGCAGTTCTTC. The V gene is TRBV28, the J gene TRBJ2-1; the D gene is possibly TRBD2 (5 bases). CDR3 length equals 15 residues. The germline gives CDR1 MDHEN, CDR2 SYDVKM. V was cut by 1 base and J by 6 bases, with 13 bases left in between.

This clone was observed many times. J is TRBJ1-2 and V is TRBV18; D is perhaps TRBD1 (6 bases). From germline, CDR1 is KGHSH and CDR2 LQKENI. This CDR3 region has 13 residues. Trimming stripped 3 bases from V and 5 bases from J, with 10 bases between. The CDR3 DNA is TGTGCCAGCTCACCCCAGGACAGATATGGCTACACCTTC. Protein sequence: CASSPQDRYGYTF.

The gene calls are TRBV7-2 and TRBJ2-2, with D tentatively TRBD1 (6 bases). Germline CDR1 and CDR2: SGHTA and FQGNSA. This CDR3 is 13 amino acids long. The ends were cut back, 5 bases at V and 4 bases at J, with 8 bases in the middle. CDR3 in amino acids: CASSRQATGELFF. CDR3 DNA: TGTGCCAGCAGCCGACAGGCCACCGGGGAGCTGTTTTTT.

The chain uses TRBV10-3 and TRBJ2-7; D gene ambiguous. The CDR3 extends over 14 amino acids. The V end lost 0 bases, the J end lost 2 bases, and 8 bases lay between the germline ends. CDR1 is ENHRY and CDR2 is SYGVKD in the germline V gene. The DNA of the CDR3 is TGTGCCATCAGTGAGTCTGGAGAAGCCTACGAGCAGTACTTC. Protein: CAISESGEAYEQYF.

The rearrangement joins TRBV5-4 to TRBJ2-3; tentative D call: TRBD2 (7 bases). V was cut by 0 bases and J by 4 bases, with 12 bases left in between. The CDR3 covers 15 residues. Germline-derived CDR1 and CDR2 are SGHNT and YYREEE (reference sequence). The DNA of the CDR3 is TGTGCCAGCAGCTTGGGGGGGGGCCGCCCAGATACGCAGTATTTT. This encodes CASSLGGGRPDTQYF. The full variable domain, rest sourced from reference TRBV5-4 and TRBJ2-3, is ETGVTQSPTHLIKTRGQQVTLRCSSQSGHNTVSWYQQALGQGPQFIFQYYREEENGRGNFPPRFSGLQFPNYSSELNVNALELDDSALYLCASSLGGGRPDTQYFGPGTRLTVL.

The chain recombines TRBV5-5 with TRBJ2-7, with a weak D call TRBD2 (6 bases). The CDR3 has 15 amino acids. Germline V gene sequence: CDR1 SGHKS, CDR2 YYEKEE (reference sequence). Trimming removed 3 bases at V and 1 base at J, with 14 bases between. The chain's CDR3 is CASSSIPGESYEQYF. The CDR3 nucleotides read TGTGCCAGCAGCTCTATTCCGGGAGAGTCCTACGAGCAGTACTTC.